The clone carrying this TCR beta chain was detected once. No antigen is known for it. This record belongs to a study of cytomegalovirus exposure and HLA in healthy donors. Study results and limitations: Per a later analysis, about 18,000 TCR beta sequences showed association with HLA alleles at 0.05 false discovery rate. When a later analysis was performed, an Asian-associated ancestry cluster reportedly had fewer N-insertions than the roughly 630-donor mean.

The PCR made use of 60 Vbeta and 13 Jbeta primers. In the original processing: Some 9.9 million of roughly 81 million unique TCR beta chains were shared, per a later count. TCRdb's table, derived via immunoSEQ multiplex PCR, lists solely in-frame clones and lacks some. That table supplies the V and J calls and clone size; D and trimming were determined from the DNA. The sample has tens of thousands of clones, approximately 71% seen once. Germline CDR1 LNHDA, CDR2 SQIVND (reference sequence). CDR3 length: 13 residues. Trimming removed 6 bases from V and 3 bases from J; junction bases left unmatched: 4.

This TCR came from a man aged 50 or older in good health and CMV-seropositive. The chain has TRBV19 and TRBJ2-5; TRBD1 matches 7 bases. Sequenced material: PBMCs. The CDR3 here is CASSRDRKETQYF. The CDR3 coding sequence is TGTGCCAGTAGCCGGGACAGAAAAGAGACCCAGTACTTC.